These T cell receptor beta chains were read from a single sample in a study of T cell changes during pregnancy in multiple sclerosis. Sequenced by immunoSEQ multiplex PCR; TCRdb stores in-frame clones only, minus some. The table has about 48,000 clones, around 92% seen once. The starting material was CD4+ T cells from peripheral blood mononuclear cells, obtained in the second trimester of pregnancy. These receptors were collected from a female donor in good health, enrolled as a control in a pregnancy study. The CDR3 runs from the conserved cysteine through the conserved F or W. A D gene is named only where the DNA matches it firmly. The size field is filled for only some rows; it gives once, few, many or a size class.

V: TRBV4-1; size: .; J: TRBJ2-3; D: TRBD2; CDR3: CASSRGTSGTYSTDTQYF; DNA: TGCGCCAGCAGCCGTGGGACTAGCGGGACCTATAGCACAGATACGCAGTATTTT
V: TRBV28; size: .; J: TRBJ2-7; D: .; CDR3: CASSSLGPRPYEQYF; DNA: TGTGCCAGCAGTTCATTGGGGCCTCGTCCCTACGAGCAGTACTTC
V: TRBV5-4; size: .; J: TRBJ2-5; D: TRBD1; CDR3: CASRSYRGQETQYF; DNA: TGTGCCAGCAGGTCCTACAGGGGTCAAGAGACCCAGTACTTC
V: TRBV9; size: .; J: TRBJ1-2; D: TRBD1; CDR3: CASSAVGTAWNYTF; DNA: TGTGCCAGCAGCGCCGTCGGGACAGCATGGAACTACACCTTC
V: TRBV29-1; size: .; J: TRBJ2-3; D: TRBD2; CDR3: CSGLAGGLGTDTQYF; DNA: TGCAGCGGACTAGCGGGGGGGCTAGGCACAGATACGCAGTATTTT
V: TRBV5-5; size: .; J: TRBJ1-5; D: .; CDR3: CASSFGRDSSYSNQPQHF; DNA: TGTGCCAGCAGCTTTGGAAGAGACAGCTCTTATAGCAATCAGCCCCAGCATTTT
V: TRBV6-1; size: .; J: TRBJ1-4; D: .; CDR3: CASSEAGDEKLFF; DNA: TGTGCCAGCAGTGAGGCAGGGGATGAAAAACTGTTTTTT
V: TRBV7-3; size: once; J: TRBJ2-1; D: TRBD2; CDR3: CASSSQASGYNEQFF; DNA: TGTGCCAGCAGCTCCCAGGCTAGCGGCTACAATGAGCAGTTCTTC
V: TRBV10-2; size: .; J: TRBJ2-5; D: TRBD2; CDR3: CASSEGWVGGRSEETQYF; DNA: TGCGCCAGCAGTGAGGGTTGGGTCGGCGGGAGGTCTGAGGAGACCCAGTACTTC
V: TRBV7-2; size: .; J: TRBJ2-1; D: TRBD2; CDR3: CASSRPGTSGSNEQFF; DNA: TGTGCCAGCAGCCGTCCCGGGACTAGCGGGTCGAATGAGCAGTTCTTC
V: TRBV4-3; size: .; J: TRBJ1-1; D: TRBD1; CDR3: CASSKFTGEETEAFF; DNA: TGCGCCAGCAGCAAATTCACAGGGGAAGAGACTGAAGCTTTCTTT
V: TRBV7-3; size: .; J: TRBJ2-3; D: .; CDR3: CASSLIQGSADTQYF; DNA: TGTGCCAGCAGCTTAATCCAGGGGAGCGCAGATACGCAGTATTTT
V: TRBV10-3; size: .; J: TRBJ1-5; D: .; CDR3: CAISESYNQPQHF; DNA: TGTGCCATCAGTGAGTCTTATAATCAGCCCCAGCATTTT
V: TRBV6-1; size: .; J: TRBJ2-2; D: .; CDR3: CASTGGWDTGELFF; DNA: TGTGCCAGCACTGGGGGGTGGGACACCGGGGAGCTGTTTTTT
V: TRBV7-6; size: .; J: TRBJ1-5; D: .; CDR3: CASSEQGFSNQPQHF; DNA: TGTGCCAGCAGCGAACAGGGTTTCAGCAATCAGCCCCAGCATTTT
V: TRBV18; size: once; J: TRBJ2-5; D: .; CDR3: CASSPGEGVQETQYF; DNA: TGTGCCAGCTCTCCCGGAGAAGGGGTCCAAGAGACCCAGTACTTC
V: TRBV7-8; size: .; J: TRBJ2-5; D: TRBD2; CDR3: CASSQTGGGYQETQYF; DNA: TGTGCCAGCAGCCAAACCGGGGGGGGGTACCAAGAGACCCAGTACTTC
V: TRBV4-2; size: .; J: TRBJ2-2; D: .; CDR3: CAIGGAGELFF; DNA: TGTGCCATTGGCGGTGCCGGGGAGCTGTTTTTT
V: TRBV19; size: .; J: TRBJ1-2; D: .; CDR3: CASSIRDPGWNYGYTF; DNA: TGTGCCAGTAGTATACGTGATCCGGGATGGAACTATGGCTACACCTTC
V: TRBV10-1; size: .; J: TRBJ1-1; D: .; CDR3: CASSESRLLWNTEAFF; DNA: TGCGCCAGCAGTGAGTCGCGTCTCTTGTGGAACACTGAAGCTTTCTTT
V: TRBV28; size: .; J: TRBJ2-1; D: .; CDR3: CASSSDWLYEQFF; DNA: TGTGCCAGCAGTTCCGACTGGCTCTATGAGCAGTTCTTC
V: TRBV5-1; size: .; J: TRBJ2-7; D: .; CDR3: CASSLQGQTGSYEQYF; DNA: TGCGCCAGCAGCCTCCAAGGGCAGACAGGCTCCTACGAGCAGTACTTC
V: TRBV27; size: few; J: TRBJ1-4; D: TRBD1; CDR3: CASSSSTGGVEKLFF; DNA: TGTGCCAGCAGTTCATCGACAGGGGGCGTTGAAAAACTGTTTTTT
V: TRBV6-5; size: .; J: TRBJ2-7; D: .; CDR3: CASSSYQGISYEQYF; DNA: TGTGCCAGCAGTTCATACCAGGGAATCAGCTACGAGCAGTACTTC
V: TRBV6-1; size: .; J: TRBJ2-7; D: .; CDR3: CASSEAPRYEQYF; DNA: TGTGCCAGCAGTGAAGCACCGAGGTACGAGCAGTACTTC
V: TRBV27; size: .; J: TRBJ2-2; D: .; CDR3: CASSSQGSRNTGELFF; DNA: TGTGCCAGCAGTTCCCAGGGTAGCAGGAACACCGGGGAGCTGTTTTTT
V: TRBV28; size: .; J: TRBJ1-1; D: TRBD1; CDR3: CASSLEGARNTEAFF; DNA: TGTGCCAGCAGTTTGGAGGGGGCGAGGAACACTGAAGCTTTCTTT
V: TRBV28; size: .; J: TRBJ1-1; D: .; CDR3: CASSLGSLNTEAFF; DNA: TGTGCCAGCAGTTTGGGCAGCCTGAACACTGAAGCTTTCTTT
V: TRBV10-3; size: .; J: TRBJ1-2; D: .; CDR3: CAISDSAYGYTF; DNA: TGTGCCATCAGTGACAGTGCCTATGGCTACACCTTC
V: TRBV6-5; size: .; J: TRBJ2-2; D: .; CDR3: CASSYDPGMNTGELFF; DNA: TGTGCCAGCAGTTATGATCCAGGGATGAACACCGGGGAGCTGTTTTTT
V: TRBV6-5; size: .; J: TRBJ2-1; D: TRBD2; CDR3: CASSGTSGNEQFF; DNA: TGTGCCAGCAGTGGGACTAGCGGGAATGAGCAGTTCTTC
V: TRBV9; size: .; J: TRBJ2-5; D: TRBD2; CDR3: CASSIRTSSETQYF; DNA: TGTGCCAGCAGCATCCGGACTAGCTCAGAGACCCAGTACTTC
V: TRBV10-3; size: .; J: TRBJ1-2; D: .; CDR3: CAIPRGDRYGYTF; DNA: TGTGCCATCCCCCGGGGGGACCGGTATGGCTACACCTTC
V: TRBV5-1; size: .; J: TRBJ2-1; D: TRBD2; CDR3: CASSLGTSGSNEQFF; DNA: TGCGCCAGCAGCTTGGGGACTAGCGGGAGTAATGAGCAGTTCTTC
V: TRBV28; size: .; J: TRBJ2-1; D: TRBD2; CDR3: CASSFLLAGANEQFF; DNA: TGTGCCAGCAGTTTCTTGCTAGCGGGAGCCAATGAGCAGTTCTTC
V: TRBV18; size: .; J: TRBJ2-7; D: .; CDR3: CASSPTTVSYEQYF; DNA: TGTGCCAGCTCACCCACGACAGTCTCCTACGAGCAGTACTTC
V: TRBV7-2; size: .; J: TRBJ1-2; D: .; CDR3: CASSLLGTPVGYTF; DNA: TGTGCCAGCAGCTTACTTGGGACACCTGTTGGCTACACCTTC
V: TRBV28; size: .; J: TRBJ2-1; D: TRBD1; CDR3: CASNRQGDNEQFF; DNA: TGTGCCAGCAACCGACAGGGGGACAATGAGCAGTTCTTC
V: TRBV7-6; size: .; J: TRBJ1-1; D: .; CDR3: CASSQIGRGSTTEAFF; DNA: TGTGCCAGCAGCCAGATCGGCAGGGGCTCGACCACTGAAGCTTTCTTT
V: TRBV28; size: .; J: TRBJ1-5; D: .; CDR3: CASSHQAPLNQPQHF; DNA: TGTGCCAGCAGCCACCAGGCTCCGCTAAATCAGCCCCAGCATTTT
V: TRBV7-8; size: .; J: TRBJ1-4; D: .; CDR3: CASSFSTTNEKLFF; DNA: TGTGCCAGCAGCTTTAGTACAACTAATGAAAAACTGTTTTTT
V: TRBV25-1; size: .; J: TRBJ2-3; D: .; CDR3: CASSGLGRTDTQYF; DNA: TGTGCCAGCAGTGGTCTGGGGCGCACAGATACGCAGTATTTT